This T cell receptor (beta chain) is from a study of shared clonotypes between healthy human individuals. The donors, all of them Caucasian adults, lived in Nashville, Tennessee. CD4+ cells underwent separation, giving CD45RA+ naive and CD45RA-negative memory subsets. This CDR3 contains 13 residues. Trimming removed 7 bases at V and 1 base at J, with 10 bases between. The germline V gene encodes CDR1 ENHRY and CDR2 SYGVKD. The test was conducted at deep level. Sequencing was performed with immunoSEQ multiplex PCR; in TCRdb, only in-frame clones are kept and a portion is missing. This table has roughly 1,500,000 clones, 95% to 99% appearing once.

This sequence joins TRBV10-3 and TRBJ2-5, with D perhaps matching TRBD2 (5 bases). This TCR was recovered from a man aged 30-40 years in good health. What was sequenced was naive CD4+ T cells sorted from blood. The subset: CD45RA+ positively selected. DNA for the CDR3: TGTGCCATCACCCCGGGAACCCAAGAGACCCAGTACTTC. It encodes CAITPGTQETQYF.